This is a list of T cell receptor beta chains from one sample in a study of blood T cell repertoires in COVID-19. The repertoire was sequenced with immunoSEQ multiplex PCR; TCRdb's copy has only in-frame clones and lacks some. The top ten hold less than 3% of the sample, which has about 170,000 clones, 85% to 90% seen once. The sequenced sample was peripheral blood. The receptors were sampled from a woman aged 80 or over with COVID-19, enrolled during active disease. Each CDR3 is given with its conserved first and last residue. Fields, in order: J gene, D gene, clone size, V gene, CDR3 DNA, CDR3 protein. A D gene is named only where the DNA matches it firmly. The size of a clone is reported for some rows only, either as once, few or many, or as a class for expanded clones.

TRBJ1-5 | TRBD1 | - | TRBV6-2/TRBV6-3 | TGTGCCAGCAGTCGAGGACAGGGGAGTAAGCCCCAGCATTTT | CASSRGQGSKPQHF
TRBJ1-2 | - | few | TRBV3-1/TRBV3-2 | TGTGCCAGCAGTCCAACCCGACAGGCCCATACAGGCTACACCTTC | CASSPTRQAHTGYTF
TRBJ1-5 | - | - | TRBV15 | TGTGCCACCAGCAGTTGGGGGGGGGCCCTTCAGCCCCAGCATTTT | CATSSWGGALQPQHF
TRBJ1-1 | TRBD1 | - | TRBV18 | TGTGCCAGCTCACCCTTGGACAGGGGAAACACTGAAGCTTTCTTT | CASSPLDRGNTEAFF
TRBJ1-2 | - | - | TRBV15 | TGTGCCACCAGCAGAGATACCCTCGGCTATGGCTACACCTTC | CATSRDTLGYGYTF
TRBJ1-6 | TRBD1 | - | TRBV6-6 | TGTGCCAGCAGCCCCGGGGACAGGGTGGTAAATTCACCCCTCCACTTT | CASSPGDRVVNSPLHF
TRBJ1-5 | TRBD1 | - | TRBV5-3 | TGTGCCAGAAGCTTGTCGACAGGGGGGCAGCCCCAGCATTTT | CARSLSTGGQPQHF
TRBJ1-4 | TRBD1 | - | TRBV6-5 | TGTGCCAGCAGTCAGGGGGCCGGGGAAAAACTGTTTTTT | CASSQGAGEKLFF
TRBJ1-5 | TRBD1 | - | TRBV5-4 | TGTGCCAGCAGCCGGCAGGGGGCTGGCAATCAGCCCCAGCATTTT | CASSRQGAGNQPQHF
TRBJ2-4 | - | - | TRBV23-1 | TGCGCCAGCAGTCAATCGATTCACGGAGCACTAGCCAAAAACATTCAGTACTTC | CASSQSIHGALAKNIQYF
TRBJ2-7 | TRBD2 | - | TRBV28 | TGTGCCAGCAGTCAACCGGGACTATCCTACGAGCAGTACTTC | CASSQPGLSYEQYF
TRBJ1-3 | - | - | TRBV3-1/TRBV3-2 | TGTGCCAGCAGCCAAGACAGCGCAGTTCTCTCTGGAAACACCATATATTTT | CASSQDSAVLSGNTIYF
TRBJ2-7 | - | - | TRBV28 | TGTGCCAGCAGTCGAGACACGGCCACCTCCTACGAGCAGTACTTC | CASSRDTATSYEQYF
TRBJ2-1 | TRBD2 | once | TRBV27 | TGTGCCAGCAGTAGAGATGGTCTAGCGGGCAATGAGCAGTTCTTC | CASSRDGLAGNEQFF
TRBJ2-1 | TRBD2 | - | TRBV7-9 | TGTGCCAGCAGCTTATCTAGCGGGTTGAGAAATGAGCAGTTCTTC | CASSLSSGLRNEQFF
TRBJ1-4 | - | - | TRBV2 | TGTGCCAGCCTTAAACAGGGCTCAACTAATGAAAAACTGTTTTTT | CASLKQGSTNEKLFF
TRBJ2-3 | TRBD2 | - | TRBV6-5 | TGTGCCAGCGGGGCGGCGGGGGTCAGAGCGCATACGCAGTATTTT | CASGAAGVRAHTQYF
TRBJ1-3 | - | - | TRBV9 | TGTGCCAGCAGAGGGGCTGGAAACACCATATATTTT | CASRGAGNTIYF
TRBJ2-5 | - | - | TRBV6-1 | TGTGCCAGCAGAGACATAGCGGTCCAAGAGACCCAGTACTTC | CASRDIAVQETQYF
TRBJ1-3 | TRBD1 | - | TRBV25-1 | TGTGCCAGCAGTTCCCCCGGGACAGGGGGCTCTGGAAACACCATATATTTT | CASSSPGTGGSGNTIYF
TRBJ2-2 | - | - | TRBV29-1 | TGCAGCGTCGGAATAGCGGCCGGGGAGCTGTTTTTT | CSVGIAAGELFF
TRBJ2-7 | TRBD2 | few | TRBV19 | TGTGCCAGTAGTATTGTGCGCGGGAGGGCCTTCGAGCAGTACTTC | CASSIVRGRAFEQYF
TRBJ1-2 | - | - | TRBV27 | TGTGCCAGCTCCCTTAGGCCAGGTTGGGGCTACACCTTC | CASSLRPGWGYTF
TRBJ2-3 | - | - | TRBV19 | TGTGCCAGTAGGACATGGGCGGGGAGCCCAGATACGCAGTATTTT | CASRTWAGSPDTQYF
TRBJ2-7 | TRBD2 | - | TRBV5-1 | TGCGCCAGCAGCTCGGGACTAGCGGGACCCTACGAGCAGTACTTC | CASSSGLAGPYEQYF
TRBJ2-7 | TRBD1 | - | TRBV19 | TGTGCCAGTAGTGTGGCAGGGGGCACCTACGAGCAGTACTTC | CASSVAGGTYEQYF
TRBJ1-1 | - | - | TRBV6-5 | TGTGCCAGCACGGGCAGGGAGGGGGTGAACACTGAAGCTTTCTTT | CASTGREGVNTEAFF
TRBJ1-1 | TRBD1 | - | TRBV4-3 | TGCGCCAGCAGCCAATTGACAGGGGGCGCCCCTGAAGCTTTCTTT | CASSQLTGGAPEAFF
TRBJ1-2 | - | - | TRBV4-2 | TGTGCCAGCACGCCCGGTTCTAACTATGGCTACACCTTC | CASTPGSNYGYTF
TRBJ2-1 | - | - | TRBV7-8 | TGTGCCAGCAGCTGGGGACTGAGAGGGAGCTCCTACAATGAGCAGTTCTTC | CASSWGLRGSSYNEQFF
TRBJ2-1 | - | once | TRBV18 | TGTGCCAGCTCACCTCGAGGTTTTCAGGGGAGCTCCTACAATGAGCAGTTCTTC | CASSPRGFQGSSYNEQFF
TRBJ2-2 | TRBD1 | - | TRBV27 | TGTGCCAGCAGTTTCGACAGGGGGGCTGAGGGGGAGCTGTTTTTT | CASSFDRGAEGELFF
TRBJ1-2 | - | few | TRBV19 | TGTGCCAGTTACCGCCTAGGACAGATTCCTGGCTACACCTTC | CASYRLGQIPGYTF
TRBJ1-5 | - | - | TRBV28 | TGTGCCAGCAGTTTGCGACAGGATAGCAATCAGCCCCAGCATTTT | CASSLRQDSNQPQHF
TRBJ1-5 | - | - | TRBV18 | TGTGCCAGCTCACGGACAGCTCCCAATCAGCCCCAGCATTTT | CASSRTAPNQPQHF
TRBJ1-2 | - | - | TRBV19 | TGTGCCAGTAGTATAATCGGACAGCCATTAAACTATGGCTACACCTTC | CASSIIGQPLNYGYTF
TRBJ2-1 | - | - | TRBV7-9 | TGTGCCAGCAGCTTTTTCTCCCTAAGCTCCTACAATGAGCAGTTCTTC | CASSFFSLSSYNEQFF
TRBJ1-4 | TRBD1 | once | TRBV3-1/TRBV3-2 | TGTGCCAGCAGCCGACAGGGAATTAATGAAAAACTGTTTTTT | CASSRQGINEKLFF
TRBJ2-1 | TRBD2 | - | TRBV5-4 | TGTGCCAGCAGCTTGGGCCTAGCGGGAGGTGGCTCCTACAATGAGCAGTTCTTC | CASSLGLAGGGSYNEQFF
TRBJ1-4 | - | - | TRBV2 | TGTGCCAGCATTGCTGAGCGAAAACTGTTTTTT | CASIAERKLFF
TRBJ2-6 | - | - | TRBV7-6 | TGTGCCAGCAGCTTTACAGGGACTACCTCTGGGGCCAACGTCCTGACTTTC | CASSFTGTTSGANVLTF
TRBJ2-1 | TRBD1 | - | TRBV28 | TGTGCCAGCACCAACCCGGGACAGGGTGACAATGAGCAGTTCTTC | CASTNPGQGDNEQFF
TRBJ1-4 | - | - | TRBV2 | TGTGCCAGCAGGTTCAGTAATGAAAAACTGTTTTTT | CASRFSNEKLFF
TRBJ1-4 | - | once | TRBV20-1 | TGCAGTGCTAGTCTTCCTGTCCCGTCGGGGTTAGGAGAAAAACTGTTTTTT | CSASLPVPSGLGEKLFF
TRBJ1-2 | TRBD1 | once | TRBV5-1 | TGCGCCAGCAGCGTGACAGGGGAGGGGAGCGGTGGCTACACCTTC | CASSVTGEGSGGYTF
TRBJ1-2 | - | - | TRBV28 | TGTGCCAGCAGTTTGCCAACTCATGGCTACACCTTC | CASSLPTHGYTF
TRBJ2-5 | TRBD2 | - | TRBV9 | TGTGCCAGCAGCGCCACTAGCGTCCAAGAGACCCAGTACTTC | CASSATSVQETQYF
TRBJ1-1 | - | - | TRBV10-3 | TGTGCCATCATTCGGGAATTGAACACTGAAGCTTTCTTT | CAIIRELNTEAFF